Presented here are 19 T cell receptor beta chains from one specimen sequenced in a study of cytomegalovirus exposure and HLA in healthy donors. In the PCR, 60 Vbeta and 13 Jbeta primers were used. The protocol was immunoSEQ multiplex PCR, while the TCRdb copy is restricted to in-frame clones and leaves out a portion. The data show about 130,000 clones, with about 70% seen just once and about 3% held by the top ten. The sequenced material came from PBMCs. Receptors originate from a woman in her fifties or sixties in good health and CMV-seropositive.

This chain connects TRBV7-3 to TRBJ2-3; D remains unclear. The germline gives CDR1 SGHTA, CDR2 FQGTGA. The length of the CDR3 is 15 residues. V was trimmed by 5 bases and J by 2 bases, leaving 14 bases between them. CDR3 sequence (DNA): TGTGCCAGCAGCCCCAGCGCAGCCCCCACAGATACGCAGTATTTT. Its translation is CASSPSAAPTDTQYF.

This chain joins TRBV29-1 and TRBJ1-2, with 7 bases lining up with TRBD1. Trimming took 4 bases from V and 5 from J; bases not matched to a gene: 4. Germline V gives CDR1 SQVTM, CDR2 ANQGSEA. The CDR3 covers 12 residues. Here the CDR3 reads CSVGDSRYGYTF. CDR3 DNA: TGCAGCGTTGGGGACAGTAGGTATGGCTACACCTTC.

The gene calls are TRBV18 and TRBJ1-1; TRBD1 is a possible D gene (6 bases). CDR1 is KGHSH, CDR2 LQKENI, per germline. Between the trimmed V and J ends, which lost 3 bases and 3 bases, there was a span of 11 bases. The CDR3 totals 14 residues. CDR3 in amino acids: CASSPSQGDTEAFF. The CDR3 DNA reads TGTGCCAGCTCACCCTCACAGGGAGACACTGAAGCTTTCTTT.

This sequence joins TRBV5-1 and TRBJ1-4; 7 bases are a match to TRBD1. J was trimmed by 4 bases and V by 4 bases; bases with no gene match: 13. The CDR3 is made up of 17 amino acids. CDR1 is SGHRS and CDR2 is YFSETQ in the germline V gene. The CDR3 here is CASSGIGGPAVNEKLFF. For the CDR3, the DNA is TGCGCCAGCAGCGGGATAGGGGGCCCAGCAGTTAATGAAAAACTGTTTTTT. The whole variable domain, filled in from reference TRBV5-1 and TRBJ1-4, reads KAGVTQTPRYLIKTRGQQVTLSCSPISGHRSVSWYQQTPGQGLQFLFEYFSETQRNKGNFPGRFSGRQFSNSRSEMNVSTLELGDSALYLCASSGIGGPAVNEKLFFGSGTQLSVL.

About this clone itself: A read error may produce the germline difference seen at one junction end. The rearrangement joins TRBV7-9 to TRBJ1-4; D uncertain. Germline V gene data show CDR1 as SEHNR and CDR2 as FQNEAQ (reference sequence). There are 11 residues in the CDR3. The CDR3 loop is CSSSLERELFF. In DNA form, the CDR3 reads TGTTCCAGCAGCTTAGAGCGGGAGTTGTTTTTT.

In this sample, this clone turned up once. CDR3 DNA: TGCGCCAGCAGGGTAGGGACAGGGGTTCCAACTAGCACAGATACGCAGTATTTT. Protein: CASRVGTGVPTSTDTQYF. The chain combines TRBV5-1 with TRBJ2-3; 10 nucleotides align to TRBD1. Germline V CDR1 and CDR2: SGHRS, YFSETQ. Trimming removed 5 bases from V and 0 bases from J; junction bases left unmatched: 12. The CDR3 sequence is 18 residues long.

There are a few counts of this clone. This chain joins TRBV18 and TRBJ2-7; no firm D call. The ends were cut back, 7 bases at V and 7 bases at J, with 17 bases in the middle. The CDR3 totals 13 residues. Per germline, CDR1 KGHSH and CDR2 LQKENI. Here the CDR3 reads CASYETAADEQYF. CDR3 in DNA: TGTGCCAGCTATGAAACGGCGGCGGATGAGCAGTACTTC.

This chain uses TRBV29-1 with TRBJ2-2; D unclear. Trimming removed 2 bases at V and 6 bases at J, with 13 bases between. Looked up from germline, CDR1 is SQVTM and CDR2 is ANQGSEA. The CDR3 has 14 amino acids. In DNA, the CDR3 is TGCAGCGTTGAAAACGTCCTAGTAGCCGGGGAGCTGTTTTTT. It translates to CSVENVLVAGELFF.

This clone came up a few times. The rearrangement uses TRBV5-5 and TRBJ2-1, with D unresolved. V lost 7 bases and J lost 0, with 11 bases in between. Per the germline V gene, CDR1 is SGHKS and CDR2 is YYEKEE (reference sequence). The CDR3 contains 14 residues. The CDR3 reads CASGWAGSYNEQFF. The CDR3 nucleotides are TGTGCCAGCGGGTGGGCCGGCTCCTACAATGAGCAGTTCTTC.

This clone was observed a handful of times. J is TRBJ1-2 and V is TRBV11-2; 9 bases map to TRBD1. The J segment lost 5 bases and the V segment lost 1 base, leaving 2 bases of the junction unmatched. Germline lookup yields CDR1 SGHAT and CDR2 FQNNGV. The CDR3 spans 14 residues. CDR3 coding DNA: TGTGCCAGCAGCTTAGCGACAGGGGGGTATGGCTACACCTTC. This sequence encodes CASSLATGGYGYTF.

CDR3 loop: CASSLDRYLAEDQYF. CDR3 coding DNA: TGCGCCAGCAGCTTGGACCGATATCTAGCGGAGGACCAGTACTTC. The chain combines TRBV5-1 with TRBJ2-5, with TRBD2 identical over 7 bases. This CDR3 comprises 15 residues. Trimming cost V 0 bases and J 10 bases; bases outside gene matches: 12. From germline, CDR1 is SGHRS and CDR2 YFSETQ.

This clone was counted a few times. This chain uses TRBV9 with TRBJ2-6; D possibly corresponds to TRBD1 (5 bases). This CDR3 is built from 17 residues. Trimming left V 2 bases short and J 0 bases short, with 12 bases between. The germline V gene encodes CDR1 SGDLS and CDR2 YYNGEE. The CDR3 protein is CASSVRQFSSGANVLTF. The CDR3, as DNA: TGTGCCAGCAGCGTCCGACAGTTTAGCTCTGGGGCCAACGTCCTGACTTTC.

Comment on this clone: The sample contains more than one DNA sequence encoding this CDR3. V and J are TRBV27 and TRBJ1-5; 11 bases are a match to TRBD1. CDR1 MNHEY and CDR2 SMNVEV come from the germline V gene (reference sequence). This CDR3 has 16 amino acids. Losses at the gene ends were 5 bases for V and 1 base for J; bases not matched to a gene: 4. The chain's CDR3 is CASSEGQGGSNQPQHF. The CDR3 DNA follows: TGTGCCAGCAGTGAGGGACAGGGGGGAAGCAATCAGCCCCAGCATTTT.

CDR3 amino acids: CASSPGGAVDNSPLHF. For the CDR3, the DNA is TGTGCCAGCAGCCCCGGGGGGGCGGTGGATAATTCACCCCTCCACTTT. V and J are TRBV11-1 and TRBJ1-6; a weak D match, TRBD1 (6 bases). CDR1 and CDR2 (germline): SGHAT, FQDESV (reference sequence). CDR3 length: 16 amino acids. Trimming removed 5 bases at V and 5 bases at J, with 16 bases between.

V gene TRBV7-3 combines with J gene TRBJ1-1; TRBD1 agrees at 7 bases. Germline assignment: CDR1 SGHTA and CDR2 FQGTGA. The CDR3 sequence is 12 residues long. The ends lost 5 bases at V and 7 bases at J; junction bases unmatched: 4. The CDR3 loop is CASSPGTVEAFF. In DNA, the CDR3 is TGTGCCAGCAGCCCCGGGACAGTTGAAGCTTTCTTT.

This chain connects TRBV5-1 to TRBJ2-5; D perhaps matches TRBD1 (6 bases). This CDR3 has 15 amino acids. With 0 bases removed from V and 2 bases from J, the gap between germline ends came to 11 bases. CDR1 and CDR2 (germline): SGHRS, YFSETQ. The CDR3 reads CASSLGSGTQETQYF. CDR3 bases: TGCGCCAGCAGCTTGGGTTCCGGGACACAAGAGACCCAGTACTTC.

The V call is TRBV5-1, the J call TRBJ1-2, with a weak D call TRBD1 (5 bases). CDR1 and CDR2 (germline): SGHRS, YFSETQ. The CDR3 runs to 12 residues. The V and J ends lost 0 bases and 6 bases respectively, with 6 bases between them. The CDR3 DNA is TGCGCCAGCAGCTTGGACAGGCATGGCTACACCTTC. It codes for CASSLDRHGYTF.

V gene TRBV5-6 combines with J gene TRBJ1-5; possibly TRBD1 for D (6 bases). CDR1 is SGHDT and CDR2 is YYEEEE in the germline V gene. The CDR3 consists of 17 residues. V dropped 0 bases and J dropped 2 bases, with 15 bases sitting between them. This CDR3 is CASSLARTAGGNQPQHF. CDR3 in DNA: TGTGCCAGCAGCTTGGCTCGGACAGCTGGGGGCAATCAGCCCCAGCATTTT.

V usage is TRBV19 and J usage is TRBJ2-7; 9 nucleotides line up with TRBD1. The CDR3 loop spans 15 amino acids. Trimming at V came to 3 bases and at J to 5 bases, leaving 8 bases not matched to a gene. Germline loops: CDR1 LNHDA, CDR2 SQIVND (reference sequence). CDR3 nucleotides: TGTGCCAGTAGTATGCGCCGGGACAGGGTAGACGAGCAGTACTTC. Its translation is CASSMRRDRVDEQYF. Full variable domain (rest looked up from reference TRBV19 and TRBJ2-7): DGGITQSPKYLFRKEGQNVTLSCEQNLNHDAMYWYRQDPGQGLRLIYYSQIVNDFQKGDIAEGYSVSREKKESFPLTVTSAQKNPTAFYLCASSMRRDRVDEQYFGPGTRLTVT.